This T cell receptor (beta chain) was sequenced during a study of Graves' ophthalmopathy and Graves' hyperthyroidism. Amplification of the TCR beta CDR3 regions used RNA transcripts (as template). HTBI-primed RT-PCR formed the first round, and a multiplex PCR formed the second. TCRdb independently ran MiXCR on the multiplex PCR reads; one entry per CDR3 protein. The sample consists of roughly 350,000 distinct CDR3 sequences, 17% of them appearing once. No progression to ophthalmopathy over 18 months defined stable hyperthyroidism. The sequence came from an adult woman with stable Graves' hyperthyroidism. The material sequenced was peripheral blood.

CDR3 nucleotide sequence: TGTGCCAGCAGCTCGAGGACAGGGGACCAAGAGACCCAGTACTTC. This translates into CASSSRTGDQETQYF. The chain has TRBV11-2 and TRBJ2-5; 9 bases line up with TRBD1. CDR1 and CDR2 (germline): SGHAT, FQNNGV. V dropped 4 bases and J dropped 0; count of bases not matched to a gene: 3. This CDR3 region has 15 residues.